Following are 5 T cell receptor beta chains from one sample sequenced in a study of T-cell reconstitution after alpha-beta-depleted transplantation in children. Preparation of the TCRbeta library involved a method that used unique molecular identifiers. One entry per CDR3 protein results from TCRdb running MiXCR on the PCR reads. Of roughly 200,000 distinct CDR3 sequences in the sample, just over 14% were seen once. This specimen was PBMCs from the stem cell graft donor, taken from the stem cell graft. These receptors all stem from a human donor who donated a stem cell graft to a child with acute lymphoblastic leukemia.

V usage is TRBV7-9 and J usage is TRBJ2-3, with 12 nucleotides matching TRBD2. The ends lost 9 bases at V and 6 bases at J; junction bases unmatched: 7. Germline loops: CDR1 SEHNR, CDR2 FQNEAQ (reference sequence). The CDR3 covers 14 residues. This chain's CDR3 is CARSPGTSGDTQYF. The DNA for the CDR3 is TGTGCCAGGAGCCCCGGGACTAGCGGGGATACGCAGTATTTT.

This clonotype was observed many times. The V call is TRBV12-3 or TRBV12-4, the J call TRBJ2-3; TRBD2 agrees at 8 bases. This CDR3 contains 15 residues. The V gene end was trimmed by 3 bases and the J gene end by 2 bases; junction bases not matched to a gene: 4. This chain's CDR3 is CASSFKRETTDTQYF. The CDR3, as DNA: TGTGCCAGCAGTTTCAAGCGGGAGACCACAGATACGCAGTATTTT.

This clonotype showed up many times. The chain is built from TRBV5-1 and TRBJ2-5, with D hard to call. Trimming removed 7 bases at V and 0 bases at J, with 13 bases between. CDR3 length: 14 amino acids. Per germline, CDR1 SGHRS and CDR2 YFSETQ. DNA of the CDR3: TGCGCCAGCTCCGGCACAAGCTACCAAGAGACCCAGTACTTC. Its protein product is CASSGTSYQETQYF.

This clonotype has a handful of counts. The chain joins TRBV7-8 to TRBJ2-1; TRBD2 agrees at 13 bases. Germline assignment: CDR1 SGHVS and CDR2 FQNEAQ. With 1 base clipped from V and 0 bases from J, the junction kept 6 bases outside the gene matches. The CDR3 length is 19 residues. CDR3 residues: CASSLVLAGGSGSYNEQFF. CDR3 coding DNA: TGTGCCAGCAGCTTAGTACTAGCGGGAGGGTCCGGCTCCTACAATGAGCAGTTCTTC.

In this sample, this clonotype turned up many times. J is TRBJ1-2 and V is TRBV29-1; possible D gene TRBD1, 6 bases. This CDR3 has 16 amino acids. Looked up from germline, CDR1 is SQVTM and CDR2 is ANQGSEA. Trimming pared 6 bases from V and 4 bases from J, leaving 24 bases between. The CDR3 bases are TGCAGCGTCGCCACGCTGGCCCGGAGGGGGGCCTATGGCTACACCTTC. This codes for CSVATLARRGAYGYTF.